The 8 T cell receptor beta chains reported below all come from one sample, sequenced in a study of chemoradiotherapy in HPV16-positive cancers. Generated by immunoSEQ multiplex PCR, the TCRdb table keeps only in-frame clones and is missing some. Here the sample spans tens of thousands of clones, over 60% being singletons. The specimen was obtained from a patient who underwent chemoradiotherapy. The receptor set was obtained from a human donor with HPV-associated anogenital cancer.

J is TRBJ2-2 and V is TRBV19; a possible D gene is TRBD2 (7 bases). V was pared by 6 bases and J by 5 bases, with 16 bases between. Germline lookup yields CDR1 LNHDA and CDR2 SQIVND (reference sequence). CDR3 length: 15 amino acids. DNA of the CDR3: TGTGCCAGTAGGGGCTGGGGGGGGCAAACCGGGGAGCTGTTTTTT. This codes for CASRGWGGQTGELFF.

The rearrangement joins TRBV2 to TRBJ1-1, with D perhaps matching TRBD1 (5 bases). This CDR3 has 14 amino acids. Between the trimmed V and J ends, which lost 5 bases and 0 bases, there was a span of 10 bases. The germline V gene has CDR1 SNHLY and CDR2 FYNNEI. CDR3 loop: CASSNGGMNTEAFF. The CDR3 DNA follows: TGTGCCAGCAGTAATGGGGGTATGAACACTGAAGCTTTCTTT. The variable domain in full, with the rest retrieved from reference TRBV2 and TRBJ1-1, is EPEVTQTPSHQVTQMGQEVILRCVPISNHLYFYWYRQILGQKVEFLVSFYNNEISEKSEIFDDQFSVERPDGSNFTLKIRSTKLEDSAMYFCASSNGGMNTEAFFGQGTRLTVV.

The chain links TRBV2 to TRBJ2-3, with TRBD2 matching over 10 bases. The CDR3 length is 18 residues. Germline values: CDR1 SNHLY, CDR2 FYNNEI. V was pared by 2 bases and J by 2 bases, with 10 bases of the junction left unmatched. CDR3 protein: CASSERLAGDRFTDTQYF. The CDR3 DNA follows: TGTGCCAGCAGTGAAAGGCTAGCGGGGGATAGATTCACAGATACGCAGTATTTT.

V gene TRBV5-1 combines with J gene TRBJ1-3; maybe TRBD1 (5 bases). The CDR3 has 17 amino acids. Trimming removed 5 bases at V and 0 bases at J, with 18 bases between. Per the germline V gene, CDR1 is SGHRS and CDR2 is YFSETQ. The CDR3 region has the DNA TGCGCCAGCAGTCATTTCCCGGACACAACCTCTGGAAACACCATATATTTT. Translation: CASSHFPDTTSGNTIYF.

This rearrangement joins TRBV6-5 to TRBJ2-7, with D perhaps TRBD1 (6 bases). V lost 5 bases and J 5 bases, leaving 19 bases between the germline ends. CDR3 length equals 15 residues. CDR1 MNHEY and CDR2 SVGAGI come from the germline V gene. The CDR3 protein is CASSNRQATYHEQYF. The CDR3 DNA reads TGTGCCAGCAGTAACCGACAGGCTACGTACCACGAGCAGTACTTC.

This rearrangement joins TRBV28 to TRBJ2-1; no reliable D call. V lost 10 bases and J 8 bases, leaving 24 bases between the germline ends. Looked up from germline, CDR1 is MDHEN and CDR2 is SYDVKM. This CDR3 has 15 residues. The CDR3 nucleotides read TGTGCCACCGATAGGCCCGCGCGAAGCGTCTATGAGCAGTTCTTC. Protein sequence: CATDRPARSVYEQFF.

The chain has TRBV6-5 and TRBJ2-7; D might be TRBD1 or TRBD2, each matching 5 bases. The germline gives CDR1 MNHEY, CDR2 SVGAGI. V was pared by 0 bases and J by 5 bases, with 14 bases between. The CDR3 contains 15 residues. CDR3 DNA sequence: TGTGCCAGCAGTTACTCCTCGACCGGGACCAACGAGCAGTACTTC. Translation: CASSYSSTGTNEQYF.

The rearrangement joins TRBV6-1 to TRBJ2-7; the D is unclear. Germline V gives CDR1 MNHNS, CDR2 SASEGT. This CDR3 has 14 residues. Trimming removed 6 bases at V and 3 bases at J, with 15 bases between. DNA for the CDR3: TGTGCCAGCAGGGTCGGTCATAGGAACTACGAGCAGTACTTC. It is translated as CASRVGHRNYEQYF.